This T cell receptor (beta chain) was recorded in a study of neoadjuvant anti-PD-1 for oral cavity cancer. Findings of the study overall: After neoadjuvant nivolumab, PBMC T cell clonality was significantly higher in non-responders than responders. Pretreatment Treg/Th17 ratio correlated inversely with post-treatment tumor clonality.

Specified time point: after neoadjuvant nivolumab, at surgical resection. PBMCs were not maintained or expanded in culture before analysis. CDR1 MDHEN and CDR2 SYDVKM come from the germline V gene. Trimming cost V 5 bases and J 7 bases; bases outside gene matches: 3. The CDR3 covers 13 residues. Most PBMC samples had about 520 ng input DNA in six replicates. Some clones are missing from TCRdb's copy, which holds only in-frame ones; the method was immunoSEQ multiplex PCR. The table lists over 65,000 clones, approximately 87% of them singletons. Remarks on this clone: Its antigen is undetermined.

The TCR was taken from a person between 40 and 85 years old with oral cavity squamous cell carcinoma. The sequencing here drew on PBMCs, taken after nivolumab (anti-PD-1) treatment. The chain joins TRBV28 to TRBJ2-4; 9 bases fit TRBD1. The CDR3 loop is CASSPTGGNIQYF. CDR3 DNA sequence: TGTGCCAGCAGTCCGACAGGGGGGAACATTCAGTACTTC. Complete variable domain (other parts from reference TRBV28 and TRBJ2-4): DVKVTQSSRYLVKRTGEKVFLECVQDMDHENMFWYRQDPGLGLRLIYFSYDVKMKEKGDIPEGYSVSREKKERFSLILESASTNQTSMYLCASSPTGGNIQYFGAGTRLSVL.